The 32 T cell receptor beta chains below all came from one sample that was sequenced in a study of blood T cell repertoires in COVID-19. Using immunoSEQ multiplex PCR, the repertoire was profiled, and TCRdb retains in-frame clones only, with some absent. The table records 110,000 to 150,000 clones, approximately 83% of them present only once. The sequencing sample was made of peripheral blood. The receptors originated from a human donor in a cohort sampled during active COVID-19.

The genes are TRBV28 and TRBJ1-6; 11 bases line up with TRBD1. The germline V gene has CDR1 MDHEN and CDR2 SYDVKM. With 6 bases clipped from V and 9 bases from J, the junction kept 7 bases outside the gene matches. This CDR3 comprises 15 residues. Here the CDR3 reads CASSRLGQGASPLHF. CDR3 sequence (DNA): TGTGCCAGCAGCCGATTAGGACAGGGGGCTTCACCCCTCCACTTT.

This rearrangement joins TRBV11-3 to TRBJ2-7; 8 positions agree with TRBD2. The CDR3 extends over 14 amino acids. Germline loops: CDR1 SGHNT, CDR2 YENEEA. V lost 4 bases and J lost 6; bases outside the gene matches: 8. CDR3 region: CASSYSGGKSEQYF. CDR3 coding DNA: TGTGCCAGCAGCTATTCGGGAGGGAAGAGCGAGCAGTACTTC. Combining the CDR3 with reference TRBV11-3 and TRBJ2-7 gives the whole variable domain EAGVVQSPRYKIIEKKQPVAFWCNPISGHNTLYWYLQNLGQGPELLIRYENEEAVDDSQLPKDRFSAERLKGVDSTLKIQPAELGDSAVYLCASSYSGGKSEQYFGPGTRLTVT.

This chain links TRBV14 with TRBJ1-4; 10 positions match TRBD1. Germline CDR1 and CDR2: SGHDN and FVKESK. V lost 4 bases, J lost 7 bases, and 6 bases stayed unmatched. There are 15 residues in the CDR3. CDR3 amino acids: CASSRDRGRGEKLFF. CDR3 nucleotide sequence: TGTGCCAGCAGCCGGGACAGGGGAAGGGGTGAAAAACTGTTTTTT.

The rearrangement uses TRBV2 and TRBJ1-2, with D unclear. Trimming left V 1 base short and J 6 bases short, with 6 bases between. Per germline, CDR1 SNHLY and CDR2 FYNNEI. The CDR3 has 12 amino acids. CDR3: CASSEDSHGYTF. CDR3 DNA sequence: TGTGCCAGCAGTGAAGACAGTCATGGCTACACCTTC.

The V call is TRBV5-1, the J call TRBJ2-3, with 7 bases fitting TRBD2. Germline CDR1 is SGHRS and CDR2 is YFSETQ. CDR3 length: 19 residues. With V trimmed by 0 bases and J by 4 bases, 17 bases remained unmatched. The chain's CDR3 is CASSLGQTALVGGSDTQYF. As DNA, the CDR3 is TGCGCCAGCAGCTTGGGACAGACGGCCCTGGTCGGGGGGTCAGATACGCAGTATTTT.

The chain links TRBV24-1 to TRBJ1-1, with D possibly being TRBD1 (6 bases). The CDR3 loop spans 13 amino acids. Trimming removed 4 bases at V and 5 bases at J, with 10 bases between. Germline V gene sequence: CDR1 KGHDR, CDR2 SFDVKD. The CDR3 spells CATSDPGQTEAFF. In DNA, the CDR3 is TGTGCCACCAGTGACCCCGGACAGACTGAAGCTTTCTTT.

The chain joins TRBV6-6 to TRBJ1-4, with D perhaps TRBD1 (5 bases). CDR3 size: 14 residues. Trimming left V 6 bases short and J 4 bases short, with 12 bases between. Germline CDR1 MNHNY, CDR2 SVGAGI (reference sequence). CDR3 amino acids: CASRDPGGNEKLFF. Here the CDR3 DNA reads TGTGCCAGCAGGGACCCCGGGGGTAATGAAAAACTGTTTTTT.

This rearrangement joins TRBV7-2 to TRBJ2-2, with D possibly being TRBD2 (7 bases). CDR1 is SGHTA, CDR2 FQGNSA, per germline. The CDR3 has 15 residues. Trimming stripped 5 bases from V and 6 bases from J, with 16 bases between. CDR3 protein: CASSAGGGASGELFF. The DNA for the CDR3 is TGTGCCAGCAGCGCGGGCGGGGGCGCTTCCGGGGAGCTGTTTTTT. The variable domain in full, with the rest retrieved from reference TRBV7-2 and TRBJ2-2, is GAGVSQSPSNKVTEKGKDVELRCDPISGHTALYWYRQSLGQGLEFLIYFQGNSAPDKSGLPSDRFSAERTGGSVSTLTIQRTQQEDSAVYLCASSAGGGASGELFFGEGSRLTVL.

The chain uses TRBV7-2 and TRBJ1-2; TRBD1 matches at 10 bases. The CDR3 loop spans 15 amino acids. Germline CDR1 reads SGHTA; CDR2 reads FQGNSA. V lost 5 bases to trimming and J lost 3 bases; unmatched junction nucleotides: 6. The CDR3 region has the DNA TGTGCCAGCAGCCCTGGGGACAGGGGTTACTATGGCTACACCTTC. This codes for CASSPGDRGYYGYTF.

This clone has more than one count but fewer than ten. The chain links TRBV27 to TRBJ2-2; D possibly corresponds to TRBD2 (6 bases). V was shortened by 2 bases and J by 5 bases, with 12 bases between the two germline ends. Germline values: CDR1 MNHEY, CDR2 SMNVEV (reference sequence). The CDR3 consists of 15 residues. CDR3 sequence (DNA): TGTGCCAGCAGTTTACAGACTAGTAGGACCGGGGAGCTGTTTTTT. Translating gives CASSLQTSRTGELFF.

The genes are TRBV19 and TRBJ2-2; TRBD2 agrees at 14 bases. Germline CDR1 reads LNHDA; CDR2 reads SQIVND (reference sequence). CDR3 size: 19 residues. J lost 4 bases, V lost 3 bases, and 10 bases had no gene match. The CDR3 bases are TGTGCCAGTAGTATGGCCGGGACTAGCGGGGGTCTTGGCACCGGGGAGCTGTTTTTT. It is translated as CASSMAGTSGGLGTGELFF.

The rearrangement joins TRBV3-1 (or the pseudogene TRBV3-2) to TRBJ1-4; 8 bases map to TRBD1. J was trimmed by 3 bases and V by 5 bases; bases with no gene match: 5. The germline V gene has CDR1 LGHDT and CDR2 YNNKEL (reference sequence). The CDR3 runs to 15 residues. The CDR3 DNA follows: TGTGCCAGCAGCTCAAGACAGGGGTCTAATGAAAAACTGTTTTTT. It encodes CASSSRQGSNEKLFF.

This chain connects TRBV6-5 to TRBJ1-1, with D maybe TRBD1 (5 bases). The germline V and J ends were trimmed by 9 bases and 4 bases, with 18 bases remaining between them. The CDR3 extends over 14 amino acids. From germline, CDR1 is MNHEY and CDR2 SVGAGI. The CDR3 is CASKGLPTGTEAFF. In DNA form, the CDR3 reads TGTGCCAGTAAGGGGCTCCCAACGGGCACTGAAGCTTTCTTT.

The rearrangement links TRBV10-2 to TRBJ1-5, with D uncertain. With 1 base removed from V and 3 bases from J, the gap between germline ends came to 7 bases. CDR1 and CDR2 from the germline V gene are WSHSY and SAAADI. CDR3 length: 14 residues. CDR3 sequence reads: CASSEYSSNQPQHF. CDR3 coding DNA: TGCGCCAGCAGTGAGTACAGTTCCAATCAGCCCCAGCATTTT.

This chain links TRBV20-1 with TRBJ2-1; D is unclear. Germline V gene sequence: CDR1 DFQATT, CDR2 SNEGSKA (reference sequence). The V gene lost 6 bases and the J gene lost 9 bases, with 12 bases spanning the gap. This CDR3 region has 11 residues. The CDR3 loop reads CSARNSGEQFF. The DNA of the CDR3 is TGCAGTGCAAGGAATTCGGGTGAGCAGTTCTTC.

The V gene is TRBV7-2, the J gene TRBJ2-5; tentatively, D is TRBD1 (6 bases). Germline CDR1 and CDR2: SGHTA and FQGNSA. CDR3 length: 15 amino acids. V was cut by 5 bases and J by 2 bases, with 15 bases left in between. The CDR3 DNA reads as TGTGCCAGCAGCGTAAAGCGGACAGTTCAAGAGACCCAGTACTTC. Protein product: CASSVKRTVQETQYF.

CDR3 amino acids: CASSLGRTGKGYTF. The CDR3, as DNA: TGTGCCAGCAGTTTAGGTCGGACAGGAAAGGGCTACACCTTC. The chain uses TRBV28 and TRBJ1-2, with TRBD1 identical over 7 bases. V lost 2 bases to trimming and J lost 8 bases; unmatched junction nucleotides: 8. The CDR3 runs 14 residues. Germline V gives CDR1 MDHEN, CDR2 SYDVKM.

The V and J genes are TRBV10-3 and TRBJ1-1; D uncertain. CDR1 and CDR2 from the germline V gene are ENHRY and SYGVKD. The CDR3 is made up of 15 amino acids. Trimming took off 4 bases at V and 1 base at J, with 13 bases between the two ends. The CDR3 sequence is CAISVFGAENTEAFF. In nucleotides, the CDR3 is TGTGCCATCAGTGTGTTCGGAGCCGAGAACACTGAAGCTTTCTTT.

The genes are TRBV9 and TRBJ2-2, with D possibly matching TRBD2 (5 bases). This CDR3 spans 16 amino acids. V dropped 0 bases and J dropped 4 bases, with 13 bases sitting between them. Germline-derived CDR1 and CDR2 are SGDLS and YYNGEE. CDR3 bases: TGTGCCAGCAGCGTAGAATCGGGGATCTTCACCGGGGAGCTGTTTTTT. Its translation is CASSVESGIFTGELFF.

The chain uses TRBV11-2 and TRBJ2-5; 8 positions agree with TRBD2. The germline CDR1 and CDR2 sequences are SGHAT and FQNNGV. Trimming cost V 1 base and J 5 bases; bases outside gene matches: 6. The CDR3 loop spans 15 amino acids. CDR3: CASSLAGGPRETQYF. The CDR3 DNA reads TGTGCCAGCAGCTTAGCGGGGGGGCCCCGTGAGACCCAGTACTTC.

This sequence joins TRBV5-1 and TRBJ1-1; 7 nucleotides match TRBD1. The CDR3 spans 16 residues. V shed 3 bases, J shed 5 bases, and the junction held 13 bases outside the gene matches. Germline lookup yields CDR1 SGHRS and CDR2 YFSETQ. CDR3 bases: TGCGCCAGCAGCTCCCAACGACAGGGAGTTTTGACTGAAGCTTTCTTT. It is translated as CASSSQRQGVLTEAFF.

The rearrangement uses TRBV14 and TRBJ2-7; 9 bases align to TRBD2. Losses at the gene ends were 5 bases for V and 1 base for J; bases not matched to a gene: 12. Germline lookup yields CDR1 SGHDN and CDR2 FVKESK. The CDR3 loop spans 17 amino acids. The DNA of the CDR3 is TGTGCCAGCAGCTGGGGGCCCCTAGCGGGGTCATCCTACGAGCAGTACTTC. It codes for CASSWGPLAGSSYEQYF.

V is TRBV5-6 and J is TRBJ2-3, with D possibly TRBD1 on 6 matching bases. CDR1 and CDR2 from the germline V gene are SGHDT and YYEEEE. Trimming took off 4 bases at V and 5 bases at J, with 23 bases between the two ends. This CDR3 is built from 17 residues. The chain's CDR3 is CASSQGFGMSIIDTQYF. The CDR3 nucleotides read TGTGCCAGCAGCCAGGGGTTTGGTATGTCCATCATAGATACGCAGTATTTT.

This clone appeared a single time. The J gene is TRBJ2-3, the V gene TRBV10-2; 7 bases agree with TRBD2. Per the germline V gene, CDR1 is WSHSY and CDR2 is SAAADI. V lost 3 bases, J lost 0 bases, and 9 bases stayed unmatched. The length of the CDR3 is 17 residues. CDR3 residues: CASSDGSGYTSTDTQYF. DNA of the CDR3: TGCGCCAGCAGTGACGGTAGCGGGTATACTAGCACAGATACGCAGTATTTT.

The chain recombines TRBV3-1 (or the pseudogene TRBV3-2) with TRBJ2-5, with TRBD1 identical over 7 bases. Germline V gives CDR1 LGHDT, CDR2 YNNKEL (reference sequence). V lost 2 bases, J lost 4 bases, and 7 bases stayed unmatched. This CDR3 contains 15 residues. CDR3 nucleotides: TGTGCCAGCAGCCAAAGACAGGGTGGGGGAGAGACCCAGTACTTC. Translated: CASSQRQGGGETQYF.

The chain couples TRBV29-1 to TRBJ1-1; maybe TRBD1 (6 bases). This CDR3 region has 10 residues. V gave up 4 bases and J gave up 7 bases, with 7 bases separating them. Germline-derived CDR1 and CDR2 are SQVTM and ANQGSEA. The CDR3 reads CSVGRGEAFF. The CDR3 nucleotides are TGCAGCGTTGGCAGGGGTGAAGCTTTCTTT.

The chain combines TRBV3-1 (or the pseudogene TRBV3-2) with TRBJ2-5; D gene unclear. CDR1 and CDR2 from the germline V gene are LGHDT and YNNKEL (reference sequence). The CDR3 has 11 residues. Trimming took 4 bases from V and 3 from J, leaving 3 bases between them. The CDR3 coding sequence is TGTGCCAGCAGCCTAGAAGAGACCCAGTACTTC. Amino acid sequence: CASSLEETQYF.

The CDR3 DNA reads as TGCGCCAGCACCTTGACAGGGGATATTGTTTCACCCCTCCACTTT. This translates into CASTLTGDIVSPLHF. The chain is built from TRBV10-2 and TRBJ1-6, with 8 bases matching TRBD1. J was trimmed by 9 bases and V by 7 bases; bases with no gene match: 11. CDR1 is WSHSY, CDR2 SAAADI, per germline. CDR3 length equals 15 residues.

The CDR3 loop is CASNRQGTDTQYF. The CDR3 nucleotides are TGTGCCAGCAACCGACAGGGCACAGATACGCAGTATTTT. The V gene is TRBV12-3 or TRBV12-4, the J gene TRBJ2-3; weak D call: TRBD1 (6 bases). The length of the CDR3 is 13 residues. With 7 bases removed from V and 1 base from J, the gap between germline ends came to 9 bases.

This clone was recorded only once. V gene TRBV4-2 combines with J gene TRBJ1-5; D ambiguous. V gave up 0 bases and J gave up 7 bases, with 7 bases separating them. There are 13 residues in the CDR3. Germline V gene data show CDR1 as LGHNA and CDR2 as YNFKEQ. CDR3 sequence reads: CASSQEIRQPQHF. The CDR3 bases are TGTGCCAGCAGCCAAGAGATCCGGCAGCCCCAGCATTTT.

The V and J genes are TRBV2 and TRBJ1-5; no clear D. Germline V gives CDR1 SNHLY, CDR2 FYNNEI. This CDR3 is built from 14 residues. Trimming removed 6 bases at V and 0 bases at J, with 9 bases between. CDR3 nucleotide sequence: TGTGCCAGCAGCCCACAGATTAGCAATCAGCCCCAGCATTTT. It translates to CASSPQISNQPQHF.

The V gene is TRBV4-1, the J gene TRBJ1-1; 8 bases are a match to TRBD1. The CDR3 is 15 residues long. Germline CDR1 is MGHRA and CDR2 is YSYEKL. V shed 3 bases, J shed 2 bases, and the junction held 5 bases outside the gene matches. CDR3: CASSHPDRANTEAFF. DNA of the CDR3: TGCGCCAGCAGCCATCCGGACAGGGCTAACACTGAAGCTTTCTTT.